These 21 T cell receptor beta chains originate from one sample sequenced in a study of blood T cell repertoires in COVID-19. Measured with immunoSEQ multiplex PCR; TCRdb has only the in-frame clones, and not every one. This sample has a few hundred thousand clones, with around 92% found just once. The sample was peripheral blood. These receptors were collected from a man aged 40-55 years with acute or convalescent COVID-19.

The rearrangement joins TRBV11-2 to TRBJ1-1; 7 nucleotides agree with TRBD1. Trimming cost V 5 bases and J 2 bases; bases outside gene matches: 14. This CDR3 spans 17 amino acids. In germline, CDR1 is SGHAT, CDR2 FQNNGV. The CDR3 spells CASSPSLAGGVNTEAFF. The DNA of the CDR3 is TGTGCCAGCAGCCCCTCGTTGGCAGGGGGAGTCAACACTGAAGCTTTCTTT.

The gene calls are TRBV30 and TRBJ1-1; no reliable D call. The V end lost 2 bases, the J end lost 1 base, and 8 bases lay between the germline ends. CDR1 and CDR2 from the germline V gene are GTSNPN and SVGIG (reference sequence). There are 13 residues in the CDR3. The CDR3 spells CAWSLGRNTEAFF. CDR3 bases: TGTGCCTGGAGTCTGGGCAGGAACACTGAAGCTTTCTTT. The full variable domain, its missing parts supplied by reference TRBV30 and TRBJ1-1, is SQTIHQWPATLVQPVGSPLSLECTVEGTSNPNLYWYRQAAGRGLQLLFYSVGIGQISSEVPQNLSASRPQDRQFILSSKKLLLSDSGFYLCAWSLGRNTEAFFGQGTRLTVV.

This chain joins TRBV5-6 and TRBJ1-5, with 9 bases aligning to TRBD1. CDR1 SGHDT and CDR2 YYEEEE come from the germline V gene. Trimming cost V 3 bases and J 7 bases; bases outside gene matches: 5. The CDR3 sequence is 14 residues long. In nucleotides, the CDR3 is TGTGCCAGCAGCTCCACAGGGGGCTACCAGCCCCAGCATTTT. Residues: CASSSTGGYQPQHF.

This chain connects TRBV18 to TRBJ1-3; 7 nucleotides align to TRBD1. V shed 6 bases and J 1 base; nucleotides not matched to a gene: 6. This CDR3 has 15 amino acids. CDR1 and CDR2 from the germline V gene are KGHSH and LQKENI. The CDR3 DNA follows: TGTGCCAGCTCGACCGGGACAGCGTCTGGAAACACCATATATTTT. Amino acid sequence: CASSTGTASGNTIYF.

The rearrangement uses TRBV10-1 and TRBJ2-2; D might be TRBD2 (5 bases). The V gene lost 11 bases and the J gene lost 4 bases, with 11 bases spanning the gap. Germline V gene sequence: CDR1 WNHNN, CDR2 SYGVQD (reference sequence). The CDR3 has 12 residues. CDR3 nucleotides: TGCGCCGGGAGACGGACCACCGGGGAGCTGTTTTTT. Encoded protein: CAGRRTTGELFF.

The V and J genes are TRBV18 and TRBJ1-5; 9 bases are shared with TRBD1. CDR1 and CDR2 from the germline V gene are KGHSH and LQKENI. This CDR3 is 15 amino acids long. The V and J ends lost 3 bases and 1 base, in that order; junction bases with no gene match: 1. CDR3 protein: CASSPTGGSNQPQHF. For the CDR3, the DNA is TGTGCCAGCTCACCGACAGGGGGGAGCAATCAGCCCCAGCATTTT.

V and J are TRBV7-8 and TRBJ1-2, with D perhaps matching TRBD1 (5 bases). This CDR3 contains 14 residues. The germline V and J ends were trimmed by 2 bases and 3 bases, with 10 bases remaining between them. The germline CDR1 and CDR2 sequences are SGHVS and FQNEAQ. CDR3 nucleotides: TGTGCCAGCAGCTTATTTACGGGGGACTATGGCTACACCTTC. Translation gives CASSLFTGDYGYTF.

The CDR3 here is CASSPRGAGLAGTNTGELFF. The CDR3 DNA reads as TGTGCCAGCTCACCACGAGGCGCTGGGCTAGCGGGAACGAACACCGGGGAGCTGTTTTTT. The chain carries TRBV18 and TRBJ2-2; 9 bases agree with TRBD2. Losses at the gene ends were 1 base for V and 0 bases for J; bases not matched to a gene: 12. CDR3 size: 20 residues. Germline-derived CDR1 and CDR2 are KGHSH and LQKENI.

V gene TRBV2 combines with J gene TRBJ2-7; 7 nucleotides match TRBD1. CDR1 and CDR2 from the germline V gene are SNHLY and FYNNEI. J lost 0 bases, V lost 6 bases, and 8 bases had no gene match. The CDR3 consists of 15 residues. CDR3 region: CASRDGTDDSYEQYF. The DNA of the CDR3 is TGTGCCAGCAGGGACGGGACAGATGACTCCTACGAGCAGTACTTC.

The CDR3 bases are TGTGCCAGCAGCTGGGCTACAGATTCCGCAACTAATGAAAAACTGTTTTTT. Its protein is CASSWATDSATNEKLFF. This chain uses TRBV11-2 with TRBJ1-4, with no clear D. The germline V gene has CDR1 SGHAT and CDR2 FQNNGV. Trimming took off 4 bases at V and 0 bases at J, with 15 bases between the two ends. The CDR3 contains 17 residues.

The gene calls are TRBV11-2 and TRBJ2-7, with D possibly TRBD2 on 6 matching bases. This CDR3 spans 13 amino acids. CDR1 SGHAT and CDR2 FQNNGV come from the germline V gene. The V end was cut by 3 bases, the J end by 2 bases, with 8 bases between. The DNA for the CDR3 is TGTGCCAGCAGCTTTCCTAGCGCCTACGAGCAGTACTTC. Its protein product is CASSFPSAYEQYF.

The CDR3 here is CASSSSGGRTQYF. For the CDR3, the DNA is TGCGCCAGCAGCTCCTCAGGGGGGAGGACGCAGTATTTT. The rearrangement joins TRBV5-1 to TRBJ2-3; the D gene is possibly TRBD1 (7 bases). Germline V gene sequence: CDR1 SGHRS, CDR2 YFSETQ. This CDR3 has 13 amino acids. The V gene lost 3 bases and the J gene lost 9 bases, with 14 bases spanning the gap.

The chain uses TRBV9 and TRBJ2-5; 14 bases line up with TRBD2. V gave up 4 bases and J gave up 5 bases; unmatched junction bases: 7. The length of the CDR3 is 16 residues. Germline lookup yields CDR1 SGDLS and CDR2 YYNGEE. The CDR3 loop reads CASSSGTSGRWETQYF. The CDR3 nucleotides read TGTGCCAGCAGCTCTGGGACTAGCGGGAGATGGGAGACCCAGTACTTC.

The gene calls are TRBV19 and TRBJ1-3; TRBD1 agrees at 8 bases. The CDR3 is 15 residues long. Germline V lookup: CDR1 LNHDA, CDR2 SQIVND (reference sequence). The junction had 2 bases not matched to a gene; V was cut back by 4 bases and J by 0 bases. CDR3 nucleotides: TGTGCCAGTAGTACTGACAGGGGCTCTGGAAACACCATATATTTT. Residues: CASSTDRGSGNTIYF.

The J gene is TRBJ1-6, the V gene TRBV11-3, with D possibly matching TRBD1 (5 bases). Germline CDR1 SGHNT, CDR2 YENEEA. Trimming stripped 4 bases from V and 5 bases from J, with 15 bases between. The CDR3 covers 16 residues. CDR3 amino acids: CASSSRLGGDNSPLHF. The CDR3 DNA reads TGTGCCAGCAGCTCCCGCCTCGGGGGAGATAATTCACCCCTCCACTTT.

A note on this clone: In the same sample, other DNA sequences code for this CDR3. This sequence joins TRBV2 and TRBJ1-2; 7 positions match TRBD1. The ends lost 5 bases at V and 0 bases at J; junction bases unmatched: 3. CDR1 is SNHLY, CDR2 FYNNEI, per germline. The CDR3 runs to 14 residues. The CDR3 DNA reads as TGTGCCAGCAGTCGTCAGGGGGCTAACTATGGCTACACCTTC. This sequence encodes CASSRQGANYGYTF.

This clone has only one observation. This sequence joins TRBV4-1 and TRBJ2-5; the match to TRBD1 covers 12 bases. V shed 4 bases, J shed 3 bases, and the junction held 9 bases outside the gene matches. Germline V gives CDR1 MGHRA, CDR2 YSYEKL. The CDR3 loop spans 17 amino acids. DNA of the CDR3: TGCGCCAGCAGCCCCTTAGGGACAGGGGGCCTTGAAGAGACCCAGTACTTC. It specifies CASSPLGTGGLEETQYF.

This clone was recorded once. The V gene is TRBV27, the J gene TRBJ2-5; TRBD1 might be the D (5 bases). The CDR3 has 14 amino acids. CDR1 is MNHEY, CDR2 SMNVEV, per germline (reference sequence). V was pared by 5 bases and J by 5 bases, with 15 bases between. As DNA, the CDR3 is TGTGCCAGCAGTCGACAGCTAGTTGGCGAGACCCAGTACTTC. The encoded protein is CASSRQLVGETQYF.

CDR3 residues: CASSPKGGPKPYDRGSYNEQFF. The CDR3 nucleotides are TGTGCCAGCAGCCCAAAGGGTGGCCCGAAACCATACGACAGGGGGTCCTACAATGAGCAGTTCTTC. The chain joins TRBV7-3 to TRBJ2-1; TRBD1 aligns across 9 bases. This CDR3 is 22 amino acids long. Looked up from germline, CDR1 is SGHTA and CDR2 is FQGTGA. Unmatched junction bases numbered 24, after V lost 5 bases and J lost 1 base.

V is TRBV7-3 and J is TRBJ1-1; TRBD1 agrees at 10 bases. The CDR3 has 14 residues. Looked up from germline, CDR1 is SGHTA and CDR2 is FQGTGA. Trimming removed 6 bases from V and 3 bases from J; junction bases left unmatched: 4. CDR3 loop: CASRFDRGHTEAFF. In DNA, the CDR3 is TGTGCCAGCAGGTTCGACAGGGGGCACACTGAAGCTTTCTTT.

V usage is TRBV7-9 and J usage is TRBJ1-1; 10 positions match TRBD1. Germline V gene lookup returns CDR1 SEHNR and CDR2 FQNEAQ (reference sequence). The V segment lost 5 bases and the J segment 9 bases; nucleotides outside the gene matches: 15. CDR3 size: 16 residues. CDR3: CASSPPTGGAWVQAFF. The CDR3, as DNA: TGTGCCAGCAGCCCGCCGACAGGGGGCGCTTGGGTTCAAGCTTTCTTT.